This record covers a single T cell receptor beta chain. The CDR3 sequence is 17 residues long. V lost 2 bases and J lost 3; bases outside the gene matches: 3. The germline CDR1 and CDR2 sequences are MNHEY and SMNVEV (reference sequence). This specimen belongs to a study of blood T cell repertoires in COVID-19. Study background: The samples span acute and convalescent COVID-19 from the United States, Italy and Spain. PBMCs, B-cell-depleted T cells, or T cells provided the cDNA or gDNA that made up the material.

Here immunoSEQ multiplex PCR was the method, and the copy in TCRdb shows in-frame clones only, minus some. The table lists some 190,000 clones, nearly 80% of them singletons. Participants came from some 23 US areas, aged roughly 18 to 89 years. The receptor was derived from a man aged 55 to 69 who had been exposed to COVID-19. Sequenced material: PBMCs or T cells enriched from blood (not recorded which). V gene TRBV27 combines with J gene TRBJ2-3; 15 bases line up with TRBD2. CDR3 sequence reads: CASSLRGTSGRTDTQYF. The CDR3 coding sequence is TGTGCCAGCAGTTTAAGAGGGACTAGCGGGAGGACAGATACGCAGTATTTT.